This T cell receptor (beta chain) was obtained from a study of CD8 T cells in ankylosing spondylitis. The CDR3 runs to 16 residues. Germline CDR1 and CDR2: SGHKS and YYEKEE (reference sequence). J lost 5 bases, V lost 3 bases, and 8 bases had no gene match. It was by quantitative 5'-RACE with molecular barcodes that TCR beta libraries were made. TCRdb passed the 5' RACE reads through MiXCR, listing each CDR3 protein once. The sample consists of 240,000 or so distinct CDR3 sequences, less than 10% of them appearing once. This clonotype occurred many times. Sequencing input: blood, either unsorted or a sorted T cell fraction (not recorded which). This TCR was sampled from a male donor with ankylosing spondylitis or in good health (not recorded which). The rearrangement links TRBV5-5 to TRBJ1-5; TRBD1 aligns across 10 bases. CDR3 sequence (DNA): TGTGCCAGCAGCTCCCTCCCGACAGGGGGCGATCAGCCCCAGCATTTT. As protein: CASSSLPTGGDQPQHF.